This paragraph covers one T cell receptor beta chain sequence. Antigen specificity is unknown. Conversion of TCR transcripts into cDNA relied on 5'RACE template switching, which added a universal primer site and UMIs. One entry per CDR3 protein results from TCRdb running MiXCR on the 5' RACE reads. The top ten hold 15% to 20% of the sample, which has about 580,000 distinct CDR3 sequences, roughly 17% seen once. The data stem from a study of T cells after yellow fever vaccination. Whole-study findings and limits: Weaker overall was a secondary response that nonetheless peaked faster, on day 5 versus 15. Subsequent to the booster, the majority of primary-vaccination clones reappeared (roughly 96% CD4, approximately 90% CD8). The presence of abundant clonotypes contaminating from the bulk population was possible in FACS-sorted repertoires.

V trimming: 6 bases; J trimming: 0 bases; junction bases outside the gene matches: 2. The CDR3 consists of 14 residues. Looked up from germline, CDR1 is SGHTA and CDR2 is FQGNSA. This specimen consisted of PBMCs, obtained 5 days after the first yellow fever vaccination. The TCR comes from a man between 18 and 35 years old who received the YFV17D yellow fever vaccine. The genes are TRBV7-2 and TRBJ1-3, with TRBD1 matching 7 bases. CDR3 nucleotides: TGTGCCAGCAGGAGACAGGGCTCTGGAAACACCATATATTTT. Its protein product is CASRRQGSGNTIYF.